The 14 T cell receptor beta chains below all came from one sample that was sequenced in a study of blood T cell repertoires in COVID-19. Libraries were prepared by immunoSEQ multiplex PCR; TCRdb keeps only in-frame clonotypes and omits some of them. Altogether some 330,000 clones are present, nearly 90% being singletons, with the ten largest covering about 1.7%. Sequenced input: peripheral blood. The source is a woman aged 25-40 years with COVID-19, enrolled during active disease.

V and J are TRBV5-6 and TRBJ1-5; D uncertain. Germline assignment: CDR1 SGHDT and CDR2 YYEEEE. The CDR3 is made up of 14 amino acids. Trimming cost V 2 bases and J 5 bases, with 11 bases left between them. This chain's CDR3 is CASSFGSVDQPQHF. The CDR3 DNA is TGTGCCAGCAGCTTCGGGTCGGTCGATCAGCCCCAGCATTTT.

The J gene is TRBJ2-3, the V gene TRBV5-1; TRBD2 matches at 9 bases. V lost 3 bases to trimming and J lost 1 base; unmatched junction nucleotides: 6. This CDR3 region has 16 residues. Germline lookup yields CDR1 SGHRS and CDR2 YFSETQ. The CDR3 is CASSSGLARGTDTQYF. In DNA, the CDR3 is TGCGCCAGCAGCTCAGGACTAGCGAGGGGCACAGATACGCAGTATTTT.

This chain connects TRBV2 to TRBJ1-2, with D maybe TRBD1 (6 bases). The CDR3 spans 17 residues. The germline V gene encodes CDR1 SNHLY and CDR2 FYNNEI. Trimming left V 5 bases short and J 0 bases short, with 19 bases between. CDR3 sequence reads: CASSSLKPNRANYGYTF. Written as DNA, the CDR3 is TGTGCCAGCAGTTCGCTCAAACCCAACAGGGCTAACTATGGCTACACCTTC.

V is TRBV7-9 and J is TRBJ2-7; D is perhaps TRBD1 (6 bases). Trimming cost V 4 bases and J 3 bases, with 13 bases left between them. The CDR3 runs to 14 residues. In germline, CDR1 is SEHNR, CDR2 FQNEAQ (reference sequence). The DNA for the CDR3 is TGTGCCAGCAGCTCCTGGGACACCGTCTACGAGCAGTACTTC. This gives the protein CASSSWDTVYEQYF.

The CDR3 DNA follows: TGTGCCAGCAGCGTGGGGGGGCTACCCACAGATACGCAGTATTTT. It is translated as CASSVGGLPTDTQYF. The chain carries TRBV7-2 and TRBJ2-3; tentatively, D is TRBD2 (7 bases). Germline CDR1 SGHTA, CDR2 FQGNSA. The V and J ends lost 5 bases and 2 bases respectively, with 14 bases between them. The CDR3 is 15 residues long.

The chain employs TRBV3-1 (or the pseudogene TRBV3-2) and TRBJ1-6; no clear D gene. The CDR3 has 16 amino acids. V was trimmed by 6 bases and J by 7 bases, leaving 19 bases between them. Germline CDR1 and CDR2: LGHDT and YNNKEL (reference sequence). CDR3 protein: CASRPRSGGGNSPLHF. For the CDR3, the DNA is TGTGCCAGCAGGCCCCGCTCAGGAGGAGGCAATTCACCCCTCCACTTT.

The chain carries TRBV11-3 and TRBJ2-3; 7 bases are a match to TRBD2. Germline trimming cut 5 bases from V and 8 bases from J; bases unmatched to any gene: 10. The CDR3 totals 14 residues. Germline loops: CDR1 SGHNT, CDR2 YENEEA. The chain's CDR3 is CASSIRGERGTQYF. The CDR3 DNA is TGTGCCAGCAGCATACGGGGGGAAAGAGGTACGCAGTATTTT.

This clone was detected a few times. The chain recombines TRBV19 with TRBJ1-5; 10 bases map to TRBD1. Germline trimming cut 5 bases from V and 6 bases from J; bases unmatched to any gene: 7. The length of the CDR3 is 15 residues. Germline loops: CDR1 LNHDA, CDR2 SQIVND (reference sequence). The CDR3 reads CASSSGTGVSQPQHF. The DNA for the CDR3 is TGTGCCAGTAGTTCCGGGACAGGGGTTTCTCAGCCCCAGCATTTT.

In nucleotides, the CDR3 is TGTGCCAGCAGCGTCGGACTAGCGGCCAATGAGCAGTTCTTC. It codes for CASSVGLAANEQFF. The chain joins TRBV9 to TRBJ2-1, with TRBD2 matching 10 bases. CDR1 and CDR2 from the germline V gene are SGDLS and YYNGEE. The V gene end was trimmed by 2 bases and the J gene end by 6 bases; junction bases not matched to a gene: 2. CDR3 length: 14 amino acids.

The V gene is TRBV7-2, the J gene TRBJ2-1; the match to TRBD1 covers 8 bases. Trimming at V came to 3 bases and at J to 6 bases, leaving 1 base not matched to a gene. Looked up from germline, CDR1 is SGHTA and CDR2 is FQGNSA. CDR3 length: 13 amino acids. The CDR3 DNA reads as TGTGCCAGCAGCTTGGACAGGGCCAATGAGCAGTTCTTC. Translation gives CASSLDRANEQFF.

The gene calls are TRBV19 and TRBJ1-2, with D unclear. Trimming removed 3 bases from V and 8 bases from J, with 16 bases in between. CDR1 is LNHDA and CDR2 is SQIVND in the germline V gene (reference sequence). There are 14 residues in the CDR3. CDR3 DNA sequence: TGTGCCAGTAGTATCGGGGTTGGAGGTCTGGGCTACACCTTC. It is translated as CASSIGVGGLGYTF. Combining the CDR3 with reference TRBV19 and TRBJ1-2 gives the whole variable domain DGGITQSPKYLFRKEGQNVTLSCEQNLNHDAMYWYRQDPGQGLRLIYYSQIVNDFQKGDIAEGYSVSREKKESFPLTVTSAQKNPTAFYLCASSIGVGGLGYTFGSGTRLTVV.

CDR3 bases: TGTGCCAGCAGCCAACTCTTGGCGGGGGGGCCGACAGATACGCAGTATTTT. This translates into CASSQLLAGGPTDTQYF. This chain connects TRBV3-1 (or the pseudogene TRBV3-2) to TRBJ2-3; 9 nucleotides align to TRBD2. CDR3 length: 17 residues. Looked up from germline, CDR1 is LGHDT and CDR2 is YNNKEL (reference sequence). V shed 2 bases, J shed 3 bases, and the junction held 9 bases outside the gene matches.

In DNA, the CDR3 is TGTGCCAGCAGACAGACTAGCGGGGGGGCCAAAAACATTCAGTACTTC. As protein: CASRQTSGGAKNIQYF. This rearrangement joins TRBV2 to TRBJ2-4, with 13 bases aligning to TRBD2. The V gene's germline CDR1 is SNHLY and CDR2 FYNNEI. V was pared by 6 bases and J by 1 base, with 3 bases of the junction left unmatched. This CDR3 is built from 16 residues.

Regarding this clone: Within the sample, other DNA sequences also encode this same CDR3. The V gene is TRBV18, the J gene TRBJ1-2; no reliable D call. Germline V CDR1 and CDR2: KGHSH, LQKENI. The CDR3 has 13 amino acids. V dropped 2 bases and J dropped 0 bases, with 4 bases sitting between them. Here the CDR3 reads CASSPGANYGYTF. The CDR3 DNA follows: TGTGCCAGCTCACCAGGAGCTAACTATGGCTACACCTTC. Supplemented by reference TRBV18 and TRBJ1-2, the full variable domain reads NAGVMQNPRHLVRRRGQEARLRCSPMKGHSHVYWYRQLPEEGLKFMVYLQKENIIDESGMPKERFSAEFPKEGPSILRIQQVVRGDSAAYFCASSPGANYGYTFGSGTRLTVV.